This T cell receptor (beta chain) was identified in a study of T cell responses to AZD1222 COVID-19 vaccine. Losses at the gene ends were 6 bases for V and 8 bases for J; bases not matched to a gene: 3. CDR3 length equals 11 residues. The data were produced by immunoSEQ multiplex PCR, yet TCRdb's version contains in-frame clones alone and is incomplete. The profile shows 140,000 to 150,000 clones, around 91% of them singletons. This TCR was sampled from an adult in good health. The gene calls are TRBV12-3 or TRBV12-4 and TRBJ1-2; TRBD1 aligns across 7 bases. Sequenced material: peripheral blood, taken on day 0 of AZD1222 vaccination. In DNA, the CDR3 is TGTGCCAGCAGGTCAGGGGGAGGCTACACCTTC. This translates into CASRSGGGYTF.